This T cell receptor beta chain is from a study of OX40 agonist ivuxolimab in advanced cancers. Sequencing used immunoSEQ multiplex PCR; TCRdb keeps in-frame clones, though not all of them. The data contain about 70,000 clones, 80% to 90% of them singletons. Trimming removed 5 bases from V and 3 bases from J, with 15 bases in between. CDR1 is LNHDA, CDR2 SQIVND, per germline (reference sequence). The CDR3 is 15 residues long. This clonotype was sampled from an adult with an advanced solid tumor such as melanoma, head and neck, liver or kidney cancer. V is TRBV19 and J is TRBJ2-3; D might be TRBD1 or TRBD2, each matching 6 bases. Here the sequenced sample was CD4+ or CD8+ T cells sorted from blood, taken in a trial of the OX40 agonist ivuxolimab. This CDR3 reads CASSRSGAGTDTQYF. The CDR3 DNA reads TGTGCCAGTAGTCGTTCAGGGGCGGGGACAGATACGCAGTATTTT.